The present T cell receptor beta chain was sequenced within a study of T cell repertoires in cytomegalovirus infection. Study overall: From public TCR beta signatures came an indication of both CMV infection and matching HLA type. Broader study findings: Pooled public TCR beta family frequency picked out CMV carriers with the relevant HLA. CMV-specific TCR beta clonotypes restricted by HLA-C dominated the ex vivo response.

This clonotype was picked up many times. Its antigen remains unknown. V shed 6 bases, J shed 5 bases, and the junction held 7 bases outside the gene matches. The germline V gene encodes CDR1 SGHTA and CDR2 FQGNSA. CDR3 length: 15 residues. MiXCR, run by TCRdb on the reads, gives a single entry per CDR3 protein. The table lists under 200,000 distinct CDR3 sequences, more than 9% of them singletons. Input material: PBMCs. The chain couples TRBV7-2 to TRBJ2-5, with 12 bases lining up with TRBD2. This TCR derives from a human donor in good health (CMV status not recorded). Some clones in this sample may be carry-over from other donors' samples. The CDR3 DNA reads as TGTGCCAGCAGACCGACTAGCGGGAGAGCGGAGACCCAGTACTTC. This encodes CASRPTSGRAETQYF. Looking up the rest from reference TRBV7-2 and TRBJ2-5 gives the full variable domain: GAGVSQSPSNKVTEKGKDVELRCDPISGHTALYWYRQSLGQGLEFLIYFQGNSAPDKSGLPSDRFSAERTGGSVSTLTIQRTQQEDSAVYLCASRPTSGRAETQYFGPGTRLLVL.